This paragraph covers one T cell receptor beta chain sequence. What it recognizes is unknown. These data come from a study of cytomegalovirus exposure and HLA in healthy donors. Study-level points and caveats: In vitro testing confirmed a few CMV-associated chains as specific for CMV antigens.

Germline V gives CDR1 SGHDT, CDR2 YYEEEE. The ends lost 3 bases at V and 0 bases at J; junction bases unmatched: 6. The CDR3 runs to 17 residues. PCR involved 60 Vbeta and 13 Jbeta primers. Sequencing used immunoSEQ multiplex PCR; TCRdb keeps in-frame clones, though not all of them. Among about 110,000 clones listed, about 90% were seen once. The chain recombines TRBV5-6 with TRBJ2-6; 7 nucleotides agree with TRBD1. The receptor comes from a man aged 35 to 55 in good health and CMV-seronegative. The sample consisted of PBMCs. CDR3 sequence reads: CASSSPTGSSGANVLTF. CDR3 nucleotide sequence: TGTGCCAGCAGCTCTCCGACAGGGAGCTCTGGGGCCAACGTCCTGACTTTC.